This T cell receptor beta chain was identified in a study of blood T cell repertoires in COVID-19. For the study at large: Samples came from the United States, Italy and Spain, spanning acute and convalescent COVID-19.

In the original workflow: Estimates of nucleated cell counts were drawn from the amplification of reference gene primers. Only in-frame clones appear in the TCRdb table, and some are missing; sequencing was by immunoSEQ multiplex PCR. V, J and clone size derive from that table, while D and trimming were established from the DNA sequence. Found here are 150,000 to 250,000 clones, 65% to 85% of them singletons; the top ten hold approximately 7.9%. The CDR3 sequence is 12 residues long. Germline V gives CDR1 MNHEY, CDR2 SVGAGI. V was clipped by 10 bases and J by 1 base, with 10 bases between them. The specimen was PBMCs or T cells enriched from blood (not recorded which). The TCR was taken from a middle-aged man who had recovered from COVID-19. V and J are TRBV6-5 and TRBJ1-1; D perhaps matches TRBD1 (6 bases). CDR3 sequence: CAIGGQNTEAFF. In nucleotides, the CDR3 is TGTGCCATTGGGGGACAGAACACTGAAGCTTTCTTT.